These T cell receptor beta chains were read from a single sample in a study of blood T cell repertoires in COVID-19. The repertoire was sequenced with immunoSEQ multiplex PCR; TCRdb's copy has only in-frame clones and lacks some. This table holds some 240,000 clones, 84% found once. The sample consisted of peripheral blood. These receptors came from a woman aged 40 to 55 who had recovered from COVID-19. CDR3s include the opening cysteine and the closing phenylalanine or tryptophan. D genes are given only for firm matches. Clone size is not always given. Where it is, it says once, few, many or a class for expanded clones.

>13|TRBD1|TRBJ2-7|TRBV12-3/TRBV12-4|-
CARPPDRGYEQYF
TGTGCCAGGCCCCCCGACAGGGGCTACGAGCAGTACTTC
>14|TRBD1|TRBJ1-1|TRBV6-5|-
CASSYDRVNTEAFF
TGTGCCAGCAGTTACGACAGGGTGAACACTGAAGCTTTCTTT
>17|TRBD1|TRBJ1-5|TRBV6-1|-
CASSGETGGPDWQPQHF
TGTGCCAGCAGTGGGGAGACAGGGGGCCCTGACTGGCAGCCCCAGCATTTT
>13|-|TRBJ1-5|TRBV28|-
CASSLDGGQPQHF
TGTGCCAGCAGTTTGGACGGAGGGCAGCCCCAGCATTTT
>14|-|TRBJ1-2|TRBV7-2|-
CASSFSEGVYGYTF
TGTGCCAGCAGCTTTAGCGAGGGGGTCTATGGCTACACCTTC
>11|-|TRBJ2-1|TRBV11-3|-
CASSPQNEQFF
TGTGCCAGCAGCCCCCAGAATGAGCAGTTCTTC
>12|-|TRBJ1-1|TRBV19|-
CASSRDNTEAFF
TGTGCCAGTAGTCGGGATAACACTGAAGCTTTCTTT
>13|TRBD1|TRBJ2-7|TRBV6-5|once
CASTRQGSSEQYF
TGTGCCAGCACCAGACAGGGGAGTAGCGAGCAGTACTTC
>14|TRBD1|TRBJ1-1|TRBV7-9|-
CATLLGTGVTEAFF
TGTGCCACCTTGCTGGGGACAGGGGTCACTGAAGCCTTCTTT
>16|-|TRBJ1-6|TRBV7-9|-
CASSTSSGVPNSPLHF
TGTGCCAGCAGCACTAGTTCTGGGGTTCCGAATTCACCCCTCCACTTT
>13|-|TRBJ2-3|TRBV12-5|-
CASGLTRADTQYF
TGTGCTAGTGGTTTGACGAGGGCAGATACGCAGTATTTT
>13|-|TRBJ1-4|TRBV7-8|-
CASSLGLNEKLFF
TGTGCCAGCAGCTTAGGGCTTAATGAAAAACTGTTTTTT
>13|-|TRBJ1-1|TRBV18|few
CASSGDGNTEAFF
TGTGCCAGCTCCGGAGACGGTAACACTGAAGCTTTCTTT
>18|TRBD1|TRBJ1-2|TRBV7-8|-
CASSLALGTGLHNYGYTF
TGTGCCAGCAGCTTAGCTTTGGGGACAGGGCTGCATAACTATGGCTACACCTTC
>13|TRBD1|TRBJ1-1|TRBV28|-
CASTLGGITEAFF
TGTGCCAGCACCTTAGGGGGCATCACTGAAGCTTTCTTT
>15|-|TRBJ1-3|TRBV27|-
CASSQGGDSGNTIYF
TGTGCCAGCAGCCAAGGAGGGGACTCTGGAAACACCATATATTTT
>14|-|TRBJ1-2|TRBV5-5|-
CASSLSAFSYGYTF
TGTGCCAGCAGCTTGTCCGCGTTTTCCTATGGCTACACCTTC
>15|-|TRBJ2-5|TRBV24-1|-
CATSGAPDIVETQYF
TGTGCCACCAGTGGGGCTCCGGATATTGTGGAGACCCAGTACTTC
>17|TRBD1|TRBJ1-2|TRBV23-1|-
CASSHAQTGGFDYGYTF
TGCGCCAGCAGTCATGCACAAACAGGGGGCTTCGACTATGGCTACACCTTC
>15|TRBD2|TRBJ2-6|TRBV5-1|once
CASTGEGSGANVLTF
TGCGCCAGCACCGGGGAGGGCTCTGGGGCCAACGTCCTGACTTTC
>15|TRBD1|TRBJ2-7|TRBV25-1|-
CASRDTGTGFYEQYF
TGTGCCAGCAGAGATACCGGGACAGGGTTCTACGAGCAGTACTTC
>13|TRBD1|TRBJ1-2|TRBV4-1|-
CASSQDRGAGYTF
TGCGCCAGCAGCCAAGACAGGGGGGCCGGCTACACCTTC
>15|-|TRBJ2-1|TRBV9|-
CASSRNSAVYNEQFF
TGTGCCAGCAGCCGGAACAGTGCAGTCTACAATGAGCAGTTCTTC
>13|TRBD2|TRBJ2-3|TRBV27|-
CAGGDPARDTQYF
TGTGCCGGGGGGGACCCCGCCCGAGATACGCAGTATTTT
>15|TRBD2|TRBJ2-5|TRBV9|once
CASSVSGGAPETQYF
TGTGCCAGCAGCGTTAGCGGGGGGGCCCCAGAGACCCAGTACTTC
>18|-|TRBJ2-1|TRBV11-2|once
CASSTLNPRVGMGNEQFF
TGTGCCAGCAGCACATTGAACCCCAGGGTCGGAATGGGAAATGAGCAGTTCTTC
>15|-|TRBJ1-2|TRBV5-6|-
CASSLRHADTYGYTF
TGTGCCAGCAGCTTGCGGCACGCCGACACCTATGGCTACACCTTC
>15|TRBD2|TRBJ2-3|TRBV2|few
CASSLLADRTDTQYF
TGTGCCAGCAGTCTCCTAGCGGACCGCACAGATACGCAGTATTTT
>14|-|TRBJ1-4|TRBV27|-
CASSLTGTNEKLFF
TGTGCCAGCAGTCTCACCGGGACTAATGAAAAACTGTTTTTT
>14|-|TRBJ1-2|TRBV15|-
CATSRVWPNYGYTF
TGTGCCACCAGCAGGGTTTGGCCCAACTATGGCTACACCTTC
>13|-|TRBJ2-7|TRBV18|-
CASSPASSYEQYF
TGTGCCAGCTCACCAGCGAGCTCCTACGAGCAGTACTTC